Detailed here is one T cell receptor beta chain. The data originate from a study of shared T cell receptors in the human thymus. The CDR3 loop spans 16 amino acids. Trimming cost V 4 bases and J 6 bases, with 16 bases left between them. CDR1 is MDHEN and CDR2 is SYDVKM in the germline V gene. This table comes from immunoSEQ multiplex PCR, and its TCRdb copy is limited to in-frame clones, with some not included. The profile shows some 660,000 clones, about 89% of them singletons. These data also formed part of another study, on human thymus T cells. As that report states: Resections from corrective heart surgery supplied the thymus tissue. An apparent bias in V and J gene usage was seen in thymic and blood repertoires.

The sample taken for sequencing was thymocytes. The TCR originated in a boy in the first two years of life with a congenital heart defect. This chain links TRBV28 with TRBJ1-6; D perhaps matches TRBD1 (6 bases). Here the CDR3 reads CASSSIPGQGNSPLHF. In DNA form, the CDR3 reads TGTGCCAGCAGTTCAATCCCGGGACAAGGTAATTCACCCCTCCACTTT.